The 20 T cell receptor beta chains reported below all come from one sample, sequenced in a study of OX40 agonist ivuxolimab in advanced cancers. TCRdb's copy holds only in-frame clones and misses some; the assay was immunoSEQ multiplex PCR. The sample lists about 69,000 clones; roughly 84% were seen once. This specimen was CD4+ or CD8+ T cells sorted from blood, taken in a trial of the OX40 agonist ivuxolimab. These receptors came from an adult with an advanced solid tumor such as melanoma, head and neck, liver or kidney cancer.

This clone was counted between two and nine times. The chain employs TRBV7-8 and TRBJ2-1; D not resolved. In germline, CDR1 is SGHVS, CDR2 FQNEAQ. Deletions cut 1 base from V and 8 bases from J, with 9 bases between. This CDR3 spans 13 amino acids. Here the CDR3 reads CASSLDNGDEQFF. As DNA, the CDR3 is TGTGCCAGCAGCTTAGACAATGGTGATGAGCAGTTCTTC.

The chain couples TRBV10-3 to TRBJ1-1; D might be TRBD1 (5 bases). The V gene's germline CDR1 is ENHRY and CDR2 SYGVKD. CDR3 length: 14 amino acids. The ends were cut back, 6 bases at V and 5 bases at J, with 16 bases in the middle. The CDR3 protein is CAIRYGTGGTEAFF. For the CDR3, the DNA is TGTGCCATCAGATACGGGACCGGGGGTACTGAAGCTTTCTTT.

The rearrangement uses TRBV9 and TRBJ2-2; D uncertain. The CDR3 totals 14 residues. The V and J ends lost 2 bases and 4 bases respectively, with 9 bases between them. Per the germline V gene, CDR1 is SGDLS and CDR2 is YYNGEE. The CDR3 DNA is TGTGCCAGCAGCGTGGTTGGATCCACCGGGGAGCTGTTTTTT. It encodes CASSVVGSTGELFF.

This clone was found once. The J gene is TRBJ2-1, the V gene TRBV7-3, with a possible D match to TRBD2 (6 bases). V was trimmed by 3 bases and J by 0 bases, leaving 18 bases between them. This CDR3 is 18 amino acids long. Germline CDR1 SGHTA, CDR2 FQGTGA. CDR3 loop: CASSFGSRAGRSYNEQFF. The CDR3 bases are TGTGCCAGCAGCTTCGGATCGAGAGCGGGCCGCTCCTACAATGAGCAGTTCTTC.

CDR3 coding DNA: TGTGCCAGTAGTATAATTGGTTCGACTAGCGGGATCAATGAGCAGTTCTTC. Its translation: CASSIIGSTSGINEQFF. The genes are TRBV19 and TRBJ2-1, with 11 bases that match TRBD2. CDR1 LNHDA and CDR2 SQIVND come from the germline V gene (reference sequence). This CDR3 has 17 residues. V shed 2 bases and J 6 bases; nucleotides not matched to a gene: 9.

This sequence joins TRBV4-3 and TRBJ2-5; D call uncertain. V was pared by 2 bases and J by 4 bases, with 11 bases between. The CDR3 is made up of 14 amino acids. The germline CDR1 and CDR2 sequences are LGHNA and YSLEER. The DNA of the CDR3 is TGCGCCAGCAGCCAAAGCTATGTAAGAGAGACCCAGTACTTC. This sequence encodes CASSQSYVRETQYF.

This chain connects TRBV7-2 to TRBJ2-7; D gene uncertain. Trimming removed 1 base from V and 2 bases from J, with 9 bases in between. CDR3 size: 14 residues. The V gene's germline CDR1 is SGHTA and CDR2 FQGNSA. The CDR3 DNA reads as TGTGCCAGCAGCTTAGTGGCTGTTGCCTACGAGCAGTACTTC. Translated, it gives CASSLVAVAYEQYF. Based on the CDR3 plus reference TRBV7-2 and TRBJ2-7, the full variable domain is GAGVSQSPSNKVTEKGKDVELRCDPISGHTALYWYRQSLGQGLEFLIYFQGNSAPDKSGLPSDRFSAERTGGSVSTLTIQRTQQEDSAVYLCASSLVAVAYEQYFGPGTRLTVT.

The chain uses TRBV9 and TRBJ2-7; TRBD1 or TRBD2 may be the D gene (5 bases each). This CDR3 spans 15 amino acids. Looked up from germline, CDR1 is SGDLS and CDR2 is YYNGEE. V lost 3 bases to trimming and J lost 3 bases, with 16 bases between them. As DNA, the CDR3 is TGTGCCAGCAGCGACCGGGACGAGGACGGCTACGAGCAGTACTTC. It codes for CASSDRDEDGYEQYF.

This chain connects TRBV7-2 to TRBJ1-5; the match to TRBD1 covers 7 bases. The CDR3 totals 15 residues. V shed 3 bases, J shed 12 bases, and the junction held 14 bases outside the gene matches. Germline V gene data show CDR1 as SGHTA and CDR2 as FQGNSA. DNA of the CDR3: TGTGCCAGCAGCTTGTACCAGGGGGTAATGTCGGGCCAGCATTTT. This translates into CASSLYQGVMSGQHF.

The chain is built from TRBV5-6 and TRBJ1-2; D is uncertain. The germline V gene has CDR1 SGHDT and CDR2 YYEEEE. CDR3 size: 13 residues. V dropped 1 base and J dropped 6 bases, with 10 bases sitting between them. The DNA of the CDR3 is TGTGCCAGCAGCTTGATAAGTGTCCATGGCTACACCTTC. Translating it yields CASSLISVHGYTF.

The chain couples TRBV7-2 to TRBJ2-3; D not certain. The V gene lost 3 bases and the J gene lost 1 base, with 11 bases spanning the gap. The CDR3 loop spans 15 amino acids. CDR1 and CDR2 from the germline V gene are SGHTA and FQGNSA. CDR3 nucleotide sequence: TGTGCCAGCAGCTTTTCCGCTTGGGGCACAGATACGCAGTATTTT. Translated, it gives CASSFSAWGTDTQYF.

The V gene is TRBV5-6, the J gene TRBJ2-7, with TRBD1 matching 8 bases. CDR3 length: 15 amino acids. The germline V gene encodes CDR1 SGHDT and CDR2 YYEEEE. The trim removed 0 bases at V and 9 bases at J, leaving 11 bases unmatched. CDR3 sequence reads: CASSLGAPGQERQYF. In DNA, the CDR3 is TGTGCCAGCAGCTTGGGCGCTCCGGGACAGGAGCGGCAGTACTTC. The full variable domain, with the rest looked up from reference TRBV5-6 and TRBJ2-7, is DAGVTQSPTHLIKTRGQQVTLRCSPKSGHDTVSWYQQALGQGPQFIFQYYEEEERQRGNFPDRFSGHQFPNYSSELNVNALLLGDSALYLCASSLGAPGQERQYFGPGTRLTVT.

This clone was picked up one time. The rearrangement uses TRBV14 and TRBJ1-6; no clear D gene. V was shortened by 4 bases and J by 0 bases, with 22 bases between the two germline ends. The CDR3 runs to 20 residues. The germline CDR1 and CDR2 sequences are SGHDN and FVKESK. The DNA of the CDR3 is TGTGCCAGCAGCCCACTTAATAGTGTAGGCGGGAGCTCCTATAATTCACCCCTCCACTTT. Protein: CASSPLNSVGGSSYNSPLHF.

The J gene is TRBJ2-3, the V gene TRBV7-9, with D uncertain. V gave up 6 bases and J gave up 4 bases, with 20 bases separating them. The germline CDR1 and CDR2 sequences are SEHNR and FQNEAQ (reference sequence). The CDR3 runs 16 residues. The CDR3 DNA sequence: TGTGCCAGCAGTCCCTCGGGTCTACCCCGCCCAGATACGCAGTATTTT. Protein: CASSPSGLPRPDTQYF.

This chain connects TRBV27 to TRBJ2-2; D might be TRBD1 or TRBD2, each matching 5 bases. The CDR3 runs to 15 residues. The germline V and J ends were trimmed by 4 bases and 0 bases, with 9 bases remaining between them. The germline gives CDR1 MNHEY, CDR2 SMNVEV (reference sequence). As DNA, the CDR3 is TGTGCCAGCAGTTGGGACGGTACGAACACCGGGGAGCTGTTTTTT. It codes for CASSWDGTNTGELFF.

The chain links TRBV7-9 to TRBJ1-2, with D perhaps matching TRBD1 (6 bases). Germline V CDR1 and CDR2: SEHNR, FQNEAQ (reference sequence). CDR3 size: 15 residues. V was pared by 4 bases and J by 12 bases, with 24 bases between. CDR3 in amino acids: CASSWVTGTLVWDTF. The CDR3 bases are TGTGCCAGCAGCTGGGTAACAGGGACTTTAGTTTGGGACACCTTC. The complete variable domain, with remaining parts taken from reference TRBV7-9 and TRBJ1-2, reads DTGVSQNPRHKITKRGQNVTFRCDPISEHNRLYWYRQTLGQGPEFLTYFQNEAQLEKSRLLSDRFSAERPKGSFSTLEIQRTEQGDSAMYLCASSWVTGTLVWDTFGSGTRLTVV.

This chain connects TRBV18 to TRBJ2-3, with 9 bases identical to TRBD2. J gave up 2 bases and V 6 bases, and 3 bases lay outside the gene matches. Germline CDR1 KGHSH, CDR2 LQKENI. The CDR3 contains 14 residues. CDR3 bases: TGTGCCAGCTCGCTAGCGGGGAACACAGATACGCAGTATTTT. It translates to CASSLAGNTDTQYF.

The J gene is TRBJ1-3, the V gene TRBV10-3, with 9 nucleotides matching TRBD1. This CDR3 is built from 19 residues. Germline V gives CDR1 ENHRY, CDR2 SYGVKD. V was pared by 10 bases and J by 0 bases, with 19 bases of the junction left unmatched. The DNA for the CDR3 is TGTGCCACAGGGGACAGGGAAAGGTTTGGAGGTTTCTCTGGAAACACCATATATTTT. The encoded protein is CATGDRERFGGFSGNTIYF.

The V and J genes are TRBV10-3 and TRBJ2-7; 9 bases are a match to TRBD1. V lost 3 bases, J lost 5 bases, and 5 bases stayed unmatched. Germline-derived CDR1 and CDR2 are ENHRY and SYGVKD. The CDR3 spans 14 residues. In DNA, the CDR3 is TGTGCCATCAGTGAAAGGACAGGGGAGAACGAGCAGTACTTC. This gives the protein CAISERTGENEQYF.

This chain links TRBV28 with TRBJ2-1; 11 positions match TRBD1. J lost 7 bases, V lost 7 bases, and 6 bases had no gene match. The CDR3 is made up of 14 amino acids. The germline CDR1 and CDR2 sequences are MDHEN and SYDVKM. Here the CDR3 DNA reads TGTGCCAGCAACGGACAGGGGGCGGGGAATGAGCAGTTCTTC. It translates to CASNGQGAGNEQFF.